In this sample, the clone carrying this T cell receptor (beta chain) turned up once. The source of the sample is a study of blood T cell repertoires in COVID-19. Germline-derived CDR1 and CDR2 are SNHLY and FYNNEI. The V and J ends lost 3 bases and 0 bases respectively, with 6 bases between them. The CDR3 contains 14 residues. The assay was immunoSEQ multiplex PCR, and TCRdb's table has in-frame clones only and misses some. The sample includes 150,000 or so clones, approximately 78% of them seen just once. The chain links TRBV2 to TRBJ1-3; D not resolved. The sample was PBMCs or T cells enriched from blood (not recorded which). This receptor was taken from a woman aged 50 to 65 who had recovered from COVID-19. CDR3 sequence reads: CASSDGRSGNTIYF. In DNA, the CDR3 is TGTGCCAGCAGTGATGGCCGCTCTGGAAACACCATATATTTT.